This is a list of T cell receptor beta chains from one sample in a study of shared clonotypes between healthy human individuals. Generated by immunoSEQ multiplex PCR, the TCRdb table keeps only in-frame clones and is missing some. The sample shows about 1.5 million clones, approximately 98% of them seen only once. Sequenced sample: naive CD4+ T cells sorted from blood. All receptors derive from a man younger than 40 in good health. CDR3s leave out the opening cysteine and the closing phenylalanine or tryptophan.

>TRBV6-5|TRBJ2-7
ASSPLAGAGEQY
>TRBV18|TRBJ1-4
ASSPQGMGEKLF
>TRBV20-1|TRBJ1-1
SGPMNTEAF
>TRBV9|TRBJ1-2
ASSVDTGYGYT
>TRBV19|TRBJ2-5
ASSQQETQY
>TRBV28|TRBJ1-5
ASLRDRGIGQPQH
>TRBV9|TRBJ2-3
ASSVRIAGDNTQY
>TRBV7-6|TRBJ2-7
ASSLAGWGGINEQY
>TRBV2|TRBJ1-2
ASRGTGVITGYT
>TRBV10-1|TRBJ2-1
ASSESAERRGEF
>TRBV28|TRBJ2-2
ATKSGQGVTGELF
>TRBV25-1|TRBJ1-2
ASSHGGNYGYT
>TRBV5-1|TRBJ1-4
ASSRGQGAATNNEKLF
>TRBV15|TRBJ1-2
ATSRPLGVNYGYT
>TRBV10-1|TRBJ2-4
ASRGDWLSKNIQY
>TRBV9|TRBJ2-7
ASSVGVAGTYEQY
>TRBV11-1|TRBJ1-1
ASSFPALANTEAF
>TRBV5-1|TRBJ2-3
ASSNVGRSTDTQY
>TRBV9|TRBJ2-5
ASSVETGGPAQY
>TRBV5-6|TRBJ2-4
ASFPKGGRGKNIQY
>TRBV9|TRBJ2-1
ASSAPPLAGGSYNEQF